This record looks at one T cell receptor (beta chain) sequence and its context. Original analysis: Reference gene primers were amplified, and this amplification served to estimate nucleated cell counts. Sequencing used immunoSEQ multiplex PCR; TCRdb keeps in-frame clones, though not all of them. V and J calls and clone size are as listed in that table; D and trimming were resolved from the DNA. Among about 39,000 clones listed, approximately 90% were seen once. The data are from a study of blood T cell repertoires in COVID-19. Whole-study context: Both acute and convalescent COVID-19 samples were obtained from the United States, Italy and Spain. PBMCs, B-cell-depleted T cells, or T cells were the source of the cDNA or gDNA that made up the material.

Germline values: CDR1 MNHNY, CDR2 SVGAGI (reference sequence). The CDR3 has 16 residues. Trimming took 2 bases from V and 0 from J; bases not matched to a gene: 5. Material: peripheral blood. J is TRBJ2-3 and V is TRBV6-6; 7 bases fit TRBD2. The sequence was obtained from a man aged 50 to 59 with active COVID-19. CDR3 residues: CASSYRAAGSTDTQYF. CDR3 bases: TGTGCCAGCAGTTACAGGGCAGCGGGGAGCACAGATACGCAGTATTTT.